This TCR beta chain came from a study of long-term antiretroviral therapy in people with HIV. Whole-study results and caveats: Narrower CDR3 length ranges marked HIV repertoires relative to controls.

CDR3 length: 19 amino acids. V shed 1 base and J 0 bases; nucleotides not matched to a gene: 13. Germline V gives CDR1 GTSNPN, CDR2 SVGIG (reference sequence). Until DNA extraction, the samples held between about 0.9-11 million cryopreserved PBMC. Sequencing used immunoSEQ v3.0 at survey level. The table came from immunoSEQ multiplex PCR; TCRdb's copy has only in-frame clones and leaves some out. This repertoire shows nearly 30,000 clones, about nine tenths found once; its top ten account for 7.5% to 10%. About this clone: Its antigen is as yet unknown.

The chain carries TRBV30 and TRBJ2-7, with 12 positions matching TRBD1. This sequence was found in a man aged 50-60 years with HIV. The sequencing here drew on unsorted PBMCs, taken 3.2 years before starting antiretroviral therapy. The CDR3 sequence is CAWSAIPGQGAEGSYEQYF. The CDR3 DNA is TGTGCCTGGAGTGCGATTCCGGGACAGGGGGCAGAGGGCTCCTACGAGCAGTACTTC.